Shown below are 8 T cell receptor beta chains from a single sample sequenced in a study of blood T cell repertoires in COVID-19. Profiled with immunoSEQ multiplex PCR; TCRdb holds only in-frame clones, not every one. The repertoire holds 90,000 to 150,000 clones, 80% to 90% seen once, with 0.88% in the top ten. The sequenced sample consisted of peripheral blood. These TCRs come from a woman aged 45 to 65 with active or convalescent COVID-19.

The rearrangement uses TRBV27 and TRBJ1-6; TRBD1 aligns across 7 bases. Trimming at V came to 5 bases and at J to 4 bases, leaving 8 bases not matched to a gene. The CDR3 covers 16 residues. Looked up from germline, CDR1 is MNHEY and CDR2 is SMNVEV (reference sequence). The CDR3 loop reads CASSLQGSLYNSPLHF. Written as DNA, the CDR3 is TGTGCCAGCAGTCTACAGGGGTCATTGTATAATTCACCCCTCCACTTT.

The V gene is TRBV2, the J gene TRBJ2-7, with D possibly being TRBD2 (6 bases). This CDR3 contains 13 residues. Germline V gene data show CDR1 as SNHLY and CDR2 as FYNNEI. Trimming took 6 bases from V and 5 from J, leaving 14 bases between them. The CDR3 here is CASRLQGGDEQYF. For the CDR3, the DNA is TGTGCCAGCAGGCTTCAGGGAGGCGACGAGCAGTACTTC.

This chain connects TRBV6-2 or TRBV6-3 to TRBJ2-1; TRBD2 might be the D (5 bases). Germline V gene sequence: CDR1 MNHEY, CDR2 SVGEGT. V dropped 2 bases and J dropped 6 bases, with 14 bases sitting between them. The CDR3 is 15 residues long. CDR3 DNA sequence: TGTGCCAGCAGTTACATGTCGCCACGGGGCAATGAGCAGTTCTTC. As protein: CASSYMSPRGNEQFF.

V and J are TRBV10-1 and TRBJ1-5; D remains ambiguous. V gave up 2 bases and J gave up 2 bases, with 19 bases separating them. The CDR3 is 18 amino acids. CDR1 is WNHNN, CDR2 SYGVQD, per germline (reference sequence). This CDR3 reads CASSEGPSPGYGNQPQHF. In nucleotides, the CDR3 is TGCGCCAGCAGTGAGGGCCCCTCCCCGGGATACGGCAATCAGCCCCAGCATTTT.

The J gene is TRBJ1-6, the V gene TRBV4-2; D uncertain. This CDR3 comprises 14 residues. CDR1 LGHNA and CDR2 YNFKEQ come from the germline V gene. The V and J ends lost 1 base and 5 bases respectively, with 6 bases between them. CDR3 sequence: CASSQGANNSPLHF. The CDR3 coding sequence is TGTGCCAGCAGCCAAGGGGCCAATAATTCACCCCTCCACTTT.

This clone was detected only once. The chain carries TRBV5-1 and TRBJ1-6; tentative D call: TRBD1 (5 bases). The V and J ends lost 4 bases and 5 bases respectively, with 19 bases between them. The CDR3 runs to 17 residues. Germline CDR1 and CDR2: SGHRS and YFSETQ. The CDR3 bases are TGCGCCAGCAGCCCTGGGGGGACGGTATTTAATAATTCACCCCTCCACTTT. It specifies CASSPGGTVFNNSPLHF.

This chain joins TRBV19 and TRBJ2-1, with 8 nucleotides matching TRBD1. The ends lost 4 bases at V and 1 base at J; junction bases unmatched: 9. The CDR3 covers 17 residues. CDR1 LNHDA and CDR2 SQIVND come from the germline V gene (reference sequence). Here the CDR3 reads CASSRQGKAYSYNEQFF. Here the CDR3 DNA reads TGTGCCAGTAGTAGACAGGGGAAAGCTTATTCCTACAATGAGCAGTTCTTC.

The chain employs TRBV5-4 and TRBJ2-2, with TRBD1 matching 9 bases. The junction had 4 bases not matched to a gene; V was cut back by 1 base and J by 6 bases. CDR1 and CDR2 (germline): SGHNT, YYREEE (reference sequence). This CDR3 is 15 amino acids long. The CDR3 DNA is TGTGCCAGCAGCTTGCAACAGGGGGCTGCCGGGGAGCTGTTTTTT. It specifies CASSLQQGAAGELFF.